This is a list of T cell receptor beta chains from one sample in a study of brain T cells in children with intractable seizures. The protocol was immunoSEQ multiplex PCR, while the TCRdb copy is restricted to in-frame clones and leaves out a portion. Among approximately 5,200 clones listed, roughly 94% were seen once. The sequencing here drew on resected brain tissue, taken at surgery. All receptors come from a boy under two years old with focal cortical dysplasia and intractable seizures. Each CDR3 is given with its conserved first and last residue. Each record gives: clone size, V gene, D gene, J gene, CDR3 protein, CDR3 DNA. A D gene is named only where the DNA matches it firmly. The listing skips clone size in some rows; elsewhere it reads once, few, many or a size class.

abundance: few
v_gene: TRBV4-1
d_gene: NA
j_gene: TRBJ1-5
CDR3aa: CASSQDIVGIIQPQHF
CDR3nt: TGCGCCAGCAGCCAAGATATAGTGGGCATTATTCAGCCCCAGCATTTT

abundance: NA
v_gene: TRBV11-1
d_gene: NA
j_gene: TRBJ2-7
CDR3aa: CASSLGSSYEQYF
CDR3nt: TGTGCCAGCAGCTTGGGGAGCTCCTACGAGCAGTACTTC

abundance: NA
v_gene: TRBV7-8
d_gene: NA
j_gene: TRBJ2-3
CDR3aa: CASNPGLYTDTQYF
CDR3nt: TGTGCCAGCAACCCGGGACTTTACACAGATACGCAGTATTTT

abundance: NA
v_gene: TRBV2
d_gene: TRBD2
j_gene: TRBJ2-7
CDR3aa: CASSDRTSGFYEQYF
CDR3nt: TGTGCCAGCAGTGATAGGACTAGCGGGTTTTACGAGCAGTACTTC

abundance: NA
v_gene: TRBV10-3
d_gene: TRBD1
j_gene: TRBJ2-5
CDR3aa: CAISDRGQETQYF
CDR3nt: TGTGCCATCAGTGACAGGGGGCAAGAGACCCAGTACTTC

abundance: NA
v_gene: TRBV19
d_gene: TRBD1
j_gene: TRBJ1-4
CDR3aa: CATRTGTNEKLFF
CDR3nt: TGTGCCACCCGGACAGGGACTAATGAAAAACTGTTTTTT

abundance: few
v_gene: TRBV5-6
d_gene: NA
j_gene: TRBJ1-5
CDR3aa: CASSFGPRSNQPQHF
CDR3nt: TGTGCCAGCAGCTTTGGGCCCCGGAGCAATCAGCCCCAGCATTTT

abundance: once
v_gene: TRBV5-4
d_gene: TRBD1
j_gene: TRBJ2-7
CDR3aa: CASSPRQGARAYEQYF
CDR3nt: TGTGCCAGCAGCCCCAGACAGGGGGCGCGGGCCTACGAGCAGTACTTC

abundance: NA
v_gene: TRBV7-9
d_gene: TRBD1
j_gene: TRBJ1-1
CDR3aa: CASSLLDRVDPRGEAFF
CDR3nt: TGTGCCAGCAGCTTATTGGACAGGGTGGACCCTAGGGGGGAAGCTTTCTTT

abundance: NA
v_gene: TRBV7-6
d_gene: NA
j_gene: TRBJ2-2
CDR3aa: CASSFRALPTGELFF
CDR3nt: TGTGCCAGCAGCTTTAGAGCTCTTCCCACCGGGGAGCTGTTTTTT

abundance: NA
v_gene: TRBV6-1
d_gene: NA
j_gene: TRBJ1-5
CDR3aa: CASSEMGQGQPQHF
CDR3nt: TGTGCCAGCAGTGAGATGGGGCAAGGACAGCCCCAGCATTTT

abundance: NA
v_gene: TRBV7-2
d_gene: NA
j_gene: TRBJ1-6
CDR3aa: CASTAYGFRGDNSPLHF
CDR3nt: TGTGCCAGCACCGCTTACGGTTTTCGAGGGGATAATTCACCCCTCCACTTT

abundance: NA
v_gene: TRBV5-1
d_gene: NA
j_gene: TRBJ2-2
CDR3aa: CASAPWRGVTDTGELFF
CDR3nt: TGCGCCAGCGCCCCGTGGAGGGGGGTCACAGACACCGGGGAGCTGTTTTTT

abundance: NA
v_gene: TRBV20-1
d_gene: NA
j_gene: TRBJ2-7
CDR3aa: CSASFRRAYEQYF
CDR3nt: TGCAGTGCTAGTTTTCGTAGGGCCTACGAGCAGTACTTC

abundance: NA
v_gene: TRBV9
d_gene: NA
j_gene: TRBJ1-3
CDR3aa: CASSVDTGNTIYF
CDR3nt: TGTGCCAGCAGCGTAGACACTGGAAACACCATATATTTT

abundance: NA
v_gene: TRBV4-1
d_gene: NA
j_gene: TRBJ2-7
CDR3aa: CASSQVILPRGEQYF
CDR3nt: TGCGCCAGCAGCCAAGTGATACTTCCCAGGGGTGAGCAGTACTTC

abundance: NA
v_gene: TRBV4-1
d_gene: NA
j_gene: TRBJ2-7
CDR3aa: CASSQDRDLGGNYEQYF
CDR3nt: TGCGCCAGCAGCCAAGATCGGGACCTGGGAGGAAACTACGAGCAGTACTTC

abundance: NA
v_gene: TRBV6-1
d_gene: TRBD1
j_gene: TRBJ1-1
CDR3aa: CASSQRQGGFAFF
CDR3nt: TGTGCCAGCAGTCAAAGACAGGGAGGTTTCGCTTTCTTT

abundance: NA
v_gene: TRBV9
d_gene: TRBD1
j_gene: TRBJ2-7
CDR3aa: CASSVRDRYEQYF
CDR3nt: TGTGCCAGCAGCGTCCGGGACAGGTACGAGCAGTACTTC

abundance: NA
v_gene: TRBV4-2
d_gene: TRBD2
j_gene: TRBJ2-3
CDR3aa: CASSQDSSGSGTDTQYF
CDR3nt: TGTGCCAGCAGCCAAGACTCTAGCGGGAGTGGTACAGATACGCAGTATTTT

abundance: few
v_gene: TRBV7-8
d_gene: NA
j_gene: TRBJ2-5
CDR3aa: CASSGTVQETQYF
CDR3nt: TGTGCCAGCAGTGGCACAGTCCAAGAGACCCAGTACTTC

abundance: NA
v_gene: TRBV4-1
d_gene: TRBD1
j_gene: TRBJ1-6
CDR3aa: CASSQVTGGEGSPLHF
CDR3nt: TGCGCCAGCAGCCAAGTTACAGGGGGCGAAGGTTCACCCCTCCACTTT

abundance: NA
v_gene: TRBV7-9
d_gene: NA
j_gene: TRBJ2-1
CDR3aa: CASSLGWETYNEQFF
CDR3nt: TGTGCCAGCAGCTTAGGTTGGGAGACCTACAATGAGCAGTTCTTC

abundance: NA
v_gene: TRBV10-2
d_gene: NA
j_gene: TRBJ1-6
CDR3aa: CASSDRRGDSSYNSPLHF
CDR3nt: TGCGCCAGCAGTGACCGACGGGGAGATAGTTCCTATAATTCACCCCTCCACTTT

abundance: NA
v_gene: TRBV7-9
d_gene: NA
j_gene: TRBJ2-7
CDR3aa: CASSVVEGGKEQYF
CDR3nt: TGTGCCAGCAGCGTCGTGGAGGGAGGTAAAGAGCAGTACTTC

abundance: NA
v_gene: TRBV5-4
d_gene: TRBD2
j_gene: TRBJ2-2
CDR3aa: CASSLLAGGLRTGELFF
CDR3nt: TGTGCCAGCAGCTTACTAGCGGGGGGATTACGGACCGGGGAGCTGTTTTTT

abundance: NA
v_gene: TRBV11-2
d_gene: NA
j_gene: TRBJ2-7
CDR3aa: CASSLESLEQYF
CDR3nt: TGTGCCAGCAGCTTAGAGAGTCTCGAGCAGTACTTC

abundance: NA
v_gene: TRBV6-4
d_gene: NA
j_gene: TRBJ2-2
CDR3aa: CASSDGDTGELFF
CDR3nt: TGTGCCAGCAGTGATGGGGACACCGGGGAGCTGTTTTTT

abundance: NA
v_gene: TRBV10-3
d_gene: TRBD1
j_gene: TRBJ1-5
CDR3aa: CAIRDRVSQPQHF
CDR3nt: TGTGCCATCAGGGACAGGGTGAGTCAGCCCCAGCATTTT

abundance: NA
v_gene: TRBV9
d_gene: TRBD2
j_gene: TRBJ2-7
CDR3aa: CASSGGMTSVTYEQYF
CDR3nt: TGTGCCAGCAGTGGGGGGATGACTAGCGTCACCTACGAGCAGTACTTC

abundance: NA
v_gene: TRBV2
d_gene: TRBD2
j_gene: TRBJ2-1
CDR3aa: CASSQLAGGNEQFF
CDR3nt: TGTGCCAGCAGCCAACTAGCGGGGGGAAATGAGCAGTTCTTC

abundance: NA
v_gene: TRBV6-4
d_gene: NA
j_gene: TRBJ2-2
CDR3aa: CASSPVRKNSNTGELFF
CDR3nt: TGTGCCAGCAGCCCCGTGCGCAAAAATTCGAACACCGGGGAGCTGTTTTTT

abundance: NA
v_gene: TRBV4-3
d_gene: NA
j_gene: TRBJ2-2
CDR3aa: CASQGPNTGELFF
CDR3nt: TGCGCCAGCCAGGGCCCGAACACCGGGGAGCTGTTTTTT

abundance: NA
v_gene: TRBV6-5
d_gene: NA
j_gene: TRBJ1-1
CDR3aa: CASSYVSGTEAFF
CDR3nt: TGTGCCAGCAGTTACGTCTCCGGGACTGAAGCTTTCTTT

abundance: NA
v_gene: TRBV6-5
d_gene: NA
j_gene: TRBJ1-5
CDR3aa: CASSLTGNQPQHF
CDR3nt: TGTGCCAGCAGTCTCACAGGTAATCAGCCCCAGCATTTT

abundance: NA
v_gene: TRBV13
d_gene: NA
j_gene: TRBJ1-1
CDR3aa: CASERGSWNTEAFF
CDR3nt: TGTGCCAGCGAAAGAGGCAGTTGGAACACTGAAGCTTTCTTT

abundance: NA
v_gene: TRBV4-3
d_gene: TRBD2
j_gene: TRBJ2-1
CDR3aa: CASSQVGKAGSYNEQFF
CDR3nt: TGCGCCAGCAGCCAAGTGGGGAAAGCGGGAAGCTACAATGAGCAGTTCTTC

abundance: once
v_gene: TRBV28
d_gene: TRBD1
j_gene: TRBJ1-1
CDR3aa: CASSLMDRVTEAFF
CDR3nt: TGTGCCAGCAGTTTAATGGACAGGGTTACTGAAGCTTTCTTT

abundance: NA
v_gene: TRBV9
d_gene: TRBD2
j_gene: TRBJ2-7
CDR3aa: CASSVAASGINEQYF
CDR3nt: TGTGCCAGCAGCGTAGCGGCTAGCGGGATAAACGAGCAGTACTTC

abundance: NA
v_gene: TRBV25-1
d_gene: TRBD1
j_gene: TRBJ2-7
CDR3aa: CASQQGDYEQYF
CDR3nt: TGTGCCAGTCAACAGGGGGACTACGAGCAGTACTTC

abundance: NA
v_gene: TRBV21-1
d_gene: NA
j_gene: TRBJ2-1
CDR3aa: CASSSVGHYNEQFF
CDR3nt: TGTGCCAGCAGCAGTGTGGGACACTACAATGAGCAGTTCTTC

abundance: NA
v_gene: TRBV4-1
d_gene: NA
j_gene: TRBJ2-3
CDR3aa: CASSQAASPLDTQYF
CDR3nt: TGCGCCAGCAGCCAAGCGGCTAGCCCACTAGATACGCAGTATTTT

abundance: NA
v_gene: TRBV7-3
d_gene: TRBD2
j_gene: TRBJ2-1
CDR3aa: CASSPPGTSGGFSYNEQFF
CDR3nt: TGTGCCAGCAGCCCCCCCGGGACTAGCGGAGGCTTCTCCTACAATGAGCAGTTCTTC

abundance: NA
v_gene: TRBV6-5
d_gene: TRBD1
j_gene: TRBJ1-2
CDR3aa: CASSNGQAGGYTF
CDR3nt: TGTGCCAGCAGTAACGGACAGGCGGGGGGCTACACCTTC

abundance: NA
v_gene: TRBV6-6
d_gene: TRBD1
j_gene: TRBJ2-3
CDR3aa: CASSYGTGKGSDTQYF
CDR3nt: TGTGCCAGCAGTTACGGGACAGGGAAGGGGTCAGATACGCAGTATTTT

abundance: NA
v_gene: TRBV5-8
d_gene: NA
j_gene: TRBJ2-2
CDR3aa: CASSLNRRTNTGELFF
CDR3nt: TGTGCCAGCAGCTTGAACAGGAGAACGAACACCGGGGAGCTGTTTTTT

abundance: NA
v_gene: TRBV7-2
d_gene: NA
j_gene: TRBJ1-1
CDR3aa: CASSLGGARNTEAFF
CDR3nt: TGTGCCAGCAGCCTCGGGGGCGCCAGGAACACTGAAGCTTTCTTT

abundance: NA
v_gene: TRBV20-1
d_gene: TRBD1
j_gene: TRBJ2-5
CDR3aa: CSASDEGQVAAQYF
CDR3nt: TGCAGTGCTAGTGATGAAGGACAGGTGGCGGCCCAGTACTTC

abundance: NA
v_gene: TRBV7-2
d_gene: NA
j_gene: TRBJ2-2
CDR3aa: CASSLVGRSTGELFF
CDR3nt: TGTGCCAGCAGCTTAGTGGGACGTAGCACCGGGGAGCTGTTTTTT

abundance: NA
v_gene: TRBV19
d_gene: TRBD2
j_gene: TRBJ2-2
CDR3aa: CASHRGGDTGELFF
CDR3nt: TGTGCCAGTCACCGGGGGGGGGACACCGGGGAGCTGTTTTTT